This T cell receptor beta chain was identified in a study of blood T cell repertoires in COVID-19. Trimming removed 3 bases from V and 8 bases from J; junction bases left unmatched: 6. Germline lookup yields CDR1 DFQATT and CDR2 SNEGSKA (reference sequence). This CDR3 has 13 residues. Authors' analysis steps: Cell counts per sample came from amplifying reference gene primers. Some clones are missing from TCRdb's copy, which holds only in-frame ones; the method was immunoSEQ multiplex PCR. The DNA was the basis for D and trimming; V, J and clone size are from that table. The sample holds fewer than 500,000 clones, roughly 87% seen once.

The rearrangement joins TRBV20-1 to TRBJ1-2, with 10 bases matching TRBD1. This sequence originates from a woman aged 18-30 years who had recovered from COVID-19. The source material was PBMCs or T cells enriched from blood (not recorded which). The CDR3 reads CSASMDRGIGYTF. CDR3 nucleotides: TGCAGTGCTAGTATGGACAGGGGGATCGGCTACACCTTC.